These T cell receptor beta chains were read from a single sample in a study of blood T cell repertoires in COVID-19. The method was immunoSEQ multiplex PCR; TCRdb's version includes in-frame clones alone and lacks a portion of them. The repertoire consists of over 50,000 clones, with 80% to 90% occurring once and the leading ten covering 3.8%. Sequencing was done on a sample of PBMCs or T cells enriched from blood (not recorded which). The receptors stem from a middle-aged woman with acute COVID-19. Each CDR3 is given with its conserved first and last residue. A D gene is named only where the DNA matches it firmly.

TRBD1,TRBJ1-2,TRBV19,CASSDIQGAQGYTF
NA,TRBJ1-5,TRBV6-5,CASLQGYNQPQHF
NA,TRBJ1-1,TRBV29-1,CSIQWTENTEAFF
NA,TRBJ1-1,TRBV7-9,CATSMRGPADTEAFF
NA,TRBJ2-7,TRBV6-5,CASTPAGVTYEQYF
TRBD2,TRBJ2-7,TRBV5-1,CASSLEGLAVGYEQYF
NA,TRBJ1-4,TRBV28,CASSQTDPNEKLFF
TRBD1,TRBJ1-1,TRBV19,CASSKPNRGVTEAFF
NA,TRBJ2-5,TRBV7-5,CVRSFIVSGGEETQYF
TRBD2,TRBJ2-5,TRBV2,CATLGLAGGVQETQYF
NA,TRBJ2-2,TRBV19,CASSRGWETGELFF
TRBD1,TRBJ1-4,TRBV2,CASRRPVGQAGNEKLFF
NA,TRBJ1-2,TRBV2,CASSVTGSAGYTF
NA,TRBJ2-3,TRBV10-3,CAISEEGGGTDTQYF
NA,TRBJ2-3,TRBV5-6,CASSPPGGPLDTQYF
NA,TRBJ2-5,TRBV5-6,CASSLYSQETQYF
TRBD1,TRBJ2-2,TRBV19,CASSIPGRGREGTGELFF
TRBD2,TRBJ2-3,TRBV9,CASSVGAGESDTQYF
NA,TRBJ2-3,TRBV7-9,CASSSPLRLGADTQYF
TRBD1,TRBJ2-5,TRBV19,CASSIDRPGQGEETQYF
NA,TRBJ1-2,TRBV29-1,CSVGGGSGINYGYTF
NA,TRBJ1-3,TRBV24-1,CATSAGLGNTIYF
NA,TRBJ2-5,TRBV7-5,CVRSFEVGRSRETQYF
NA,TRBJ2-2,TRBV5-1,CASSPRTTGQSNTGELFF
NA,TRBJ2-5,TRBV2,CASLRSEKSQETQYF
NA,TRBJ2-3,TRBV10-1,CASISPGSAGTDTQYF
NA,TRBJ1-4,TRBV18,CASSPGRNEKLFF
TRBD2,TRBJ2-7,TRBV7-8,CASMPGGLAYEQYF
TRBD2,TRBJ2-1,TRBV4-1,CASSQDSVAGGAHSRNEQFF
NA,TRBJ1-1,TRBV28,CASLGVPNTEAFF
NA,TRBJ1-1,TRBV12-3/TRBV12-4,CASSRQGPPEAFF
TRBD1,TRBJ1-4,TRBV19,CASSRRTGGRTWATNEKLFF
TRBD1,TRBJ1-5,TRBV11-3,CASSFEGSDRAAPDQPQHF
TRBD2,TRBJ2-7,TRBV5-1,CASSLSGTSGKYEQYF
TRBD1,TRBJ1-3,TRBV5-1,CASSPGTGTGNTIYF
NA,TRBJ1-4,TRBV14,CASSQDQEKLFF
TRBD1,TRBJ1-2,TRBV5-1,CASSRDGTGDGYTF
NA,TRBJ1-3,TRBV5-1,CASSLTGSGNTIYF